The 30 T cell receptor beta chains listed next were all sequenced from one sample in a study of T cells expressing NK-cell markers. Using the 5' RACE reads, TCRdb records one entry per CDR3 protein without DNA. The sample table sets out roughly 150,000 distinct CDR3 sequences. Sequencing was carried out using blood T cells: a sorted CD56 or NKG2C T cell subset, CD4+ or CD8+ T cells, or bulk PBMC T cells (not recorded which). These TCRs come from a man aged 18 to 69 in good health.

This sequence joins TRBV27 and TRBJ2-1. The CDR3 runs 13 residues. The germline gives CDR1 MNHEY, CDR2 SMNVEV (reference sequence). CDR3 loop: CASRGISYNEQFF.

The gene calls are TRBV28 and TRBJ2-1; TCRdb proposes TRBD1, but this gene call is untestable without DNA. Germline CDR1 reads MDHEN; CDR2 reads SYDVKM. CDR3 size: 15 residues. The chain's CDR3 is CASSLLQGAFNEQFF.

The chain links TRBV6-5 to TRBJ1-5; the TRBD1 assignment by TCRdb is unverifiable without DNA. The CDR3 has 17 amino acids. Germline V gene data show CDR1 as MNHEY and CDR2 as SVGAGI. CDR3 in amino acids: CASSWTGEIQSNQPQHF.

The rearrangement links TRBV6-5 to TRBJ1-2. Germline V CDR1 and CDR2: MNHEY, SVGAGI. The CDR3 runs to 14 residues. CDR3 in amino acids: CASSYSITRFSYTF.

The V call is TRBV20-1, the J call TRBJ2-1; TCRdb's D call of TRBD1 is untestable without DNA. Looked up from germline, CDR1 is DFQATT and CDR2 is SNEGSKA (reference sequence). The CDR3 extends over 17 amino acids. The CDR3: CSAPVDLGREVYNEQFF.

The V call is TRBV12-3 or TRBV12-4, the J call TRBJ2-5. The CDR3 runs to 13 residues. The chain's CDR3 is CASSLRVQETQYF.

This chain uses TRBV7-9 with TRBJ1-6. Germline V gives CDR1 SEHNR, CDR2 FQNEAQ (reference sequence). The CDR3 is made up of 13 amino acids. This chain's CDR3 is CASSLRVYSPLHF.

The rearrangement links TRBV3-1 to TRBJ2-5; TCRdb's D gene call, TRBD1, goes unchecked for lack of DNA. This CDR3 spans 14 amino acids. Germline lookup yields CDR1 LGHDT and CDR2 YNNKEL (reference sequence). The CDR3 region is CASSPHPDRETQYF.

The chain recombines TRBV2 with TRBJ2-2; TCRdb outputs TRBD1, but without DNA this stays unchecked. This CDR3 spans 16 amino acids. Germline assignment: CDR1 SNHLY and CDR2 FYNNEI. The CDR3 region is CASSEIPGGTPAELFF.

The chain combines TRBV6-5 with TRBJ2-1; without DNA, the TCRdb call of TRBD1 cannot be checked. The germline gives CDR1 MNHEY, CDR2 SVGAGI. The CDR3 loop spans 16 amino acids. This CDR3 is CASSYDGTGGYNEQFF.

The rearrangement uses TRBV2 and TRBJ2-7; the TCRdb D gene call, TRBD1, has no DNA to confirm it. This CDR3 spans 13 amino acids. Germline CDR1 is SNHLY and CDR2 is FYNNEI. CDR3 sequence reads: CASKGQGEYEQYF.

This CDR3 reads CASSLVGNTGELFF. The chain uses TRBV5-6 and TRBJ2-2. Germline CDR1 and CDR2: SGHDT and YYEEEE. CDR3 length: 14 residues. Drawing the rest from reference TRBV5-6 and TRBJ2-2, the complete variable domain is DAGVTQSPTHLIKTRGQQVTLRCSPKSGHDTVSWYQQALGQGPQFIFQYYEEEERQRGNFPDRFSGHQFPNYSSELNVNALLLGDSALYLCASSLVGNTGELFFGEGSRLTVL.

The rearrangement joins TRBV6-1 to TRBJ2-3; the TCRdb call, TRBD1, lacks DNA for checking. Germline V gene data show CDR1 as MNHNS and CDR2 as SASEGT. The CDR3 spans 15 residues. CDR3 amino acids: CASSEDTGGADTQYF.

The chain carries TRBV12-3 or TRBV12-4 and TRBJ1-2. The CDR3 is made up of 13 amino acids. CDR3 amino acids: CATIGGPAYGYTF.

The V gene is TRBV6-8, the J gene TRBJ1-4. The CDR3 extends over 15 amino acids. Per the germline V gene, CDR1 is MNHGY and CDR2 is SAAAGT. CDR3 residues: CASSNPTALHEKLFF.

The CDR3 sequence: CASSKGDRGQETQYF. The chain is built from TRBV21-1 and TRBJ2-5; TCRdb's assignment of TRBD1 cannot be checked, as there is no DNA. TRBV21-1 is termed a pseudogene. The CDR3 runs 15 residues.

The CDR3 region is CASDWGYSNQPQHF. J is TRBJ1-5 and V is TRBV12-5; TCRdb's D call, TRBD1, is unchecked because there is no DNA. This CDR3 has 14 amino acids. Germline V gene sequence: CDR1 LGHNT, CDR2 FRNRAP. Supplemented by reference TRBV12-5 and TRBJ1-5, the full variable domain reads DARVTQTPRHKVTEMGQEVTMRCQPILGHNTVFWYRQTMMQGLELLAYFRNRAPLDDSGMPKDRFSAEMPDATLATLKIQPSEPRDSAVYFCASDWGYSNQPQHFGDGTRLSIL.

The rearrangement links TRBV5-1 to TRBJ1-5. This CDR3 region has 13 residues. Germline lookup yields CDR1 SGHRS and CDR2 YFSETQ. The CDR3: CASSRGSNQPQHF.

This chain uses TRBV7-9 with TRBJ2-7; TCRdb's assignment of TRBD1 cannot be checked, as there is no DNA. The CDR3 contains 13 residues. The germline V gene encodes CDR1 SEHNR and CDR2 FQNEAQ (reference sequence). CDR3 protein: CASSHAPGAEQYF.

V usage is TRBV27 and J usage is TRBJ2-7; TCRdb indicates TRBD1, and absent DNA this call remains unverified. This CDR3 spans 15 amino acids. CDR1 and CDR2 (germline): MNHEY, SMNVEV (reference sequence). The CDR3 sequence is CASSPGTGGYNEQYF.

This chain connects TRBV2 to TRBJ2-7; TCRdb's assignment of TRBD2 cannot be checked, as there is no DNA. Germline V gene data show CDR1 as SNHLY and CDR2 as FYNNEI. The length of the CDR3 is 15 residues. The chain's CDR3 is CASSNVRAGDDPQYF.

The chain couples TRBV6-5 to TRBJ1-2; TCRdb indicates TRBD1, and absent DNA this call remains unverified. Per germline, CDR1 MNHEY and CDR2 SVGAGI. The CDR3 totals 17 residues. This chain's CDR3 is CASSYADRTTPNYGYTF.

The CDR3 loop reads CASSQYRGTQYF. The chain combines TRBV13 with TRBJ2-7; TCRdb's assignment of TRBD1 cannot be checked, as there is no DNA. This CDR3 spans 12 amino acids. Germline CDR1 is PRHDT and CDR2 is FYEKMQ (reference sequence).

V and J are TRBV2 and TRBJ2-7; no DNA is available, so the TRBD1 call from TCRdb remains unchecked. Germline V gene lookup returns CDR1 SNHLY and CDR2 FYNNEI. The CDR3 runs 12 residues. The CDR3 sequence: CASTQDTREQYF.

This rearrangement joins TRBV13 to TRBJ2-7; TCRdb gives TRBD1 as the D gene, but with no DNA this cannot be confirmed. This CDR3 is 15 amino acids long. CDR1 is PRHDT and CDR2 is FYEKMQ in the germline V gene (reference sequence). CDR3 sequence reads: CASSFRDRTFYEQYF.

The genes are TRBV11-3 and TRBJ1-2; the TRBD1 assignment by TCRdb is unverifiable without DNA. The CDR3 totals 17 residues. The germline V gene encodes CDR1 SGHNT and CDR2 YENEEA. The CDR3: CASSQLSRPVHLYGYTF.

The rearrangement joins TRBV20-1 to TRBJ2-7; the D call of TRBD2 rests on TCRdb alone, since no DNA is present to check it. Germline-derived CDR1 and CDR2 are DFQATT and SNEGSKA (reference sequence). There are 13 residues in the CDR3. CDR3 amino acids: CSATLDSSYEQYF.

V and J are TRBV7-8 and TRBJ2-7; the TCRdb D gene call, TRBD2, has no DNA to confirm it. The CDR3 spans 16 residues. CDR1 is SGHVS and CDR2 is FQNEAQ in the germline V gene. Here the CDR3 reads CASSLAGGTRVYEQYF.

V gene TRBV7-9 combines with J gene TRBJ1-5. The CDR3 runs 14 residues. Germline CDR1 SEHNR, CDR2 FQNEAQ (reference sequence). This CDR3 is CASSRGGDNQPQHF.

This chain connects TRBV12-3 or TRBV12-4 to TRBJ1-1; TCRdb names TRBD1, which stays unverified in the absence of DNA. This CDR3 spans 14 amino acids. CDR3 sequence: CASSFSRANAEAFF.